Detailed here is one TCR beta chain. Its specificity is unknown. The sample has other DNA sequences that encode this CDR3 too. Vbeta (60) and Jbeta (13) primers were used in the PCR. Per the study methods: A follow-up analysis tallied around 80 million unique TCR beta chains, roughly 11 million shared. Some clones are missing from TCRdb's copy, which holds only in-frame ones; the method was immunoSEQ multiplex PCR. V and J calls plus clone size are reproduced from that table; the DNA served to infer D and trimming. The profile shows some 120,000 clones, approximately 80% of them singletons. The data derive from a study of cytomegalovirus exposure and HLA in healthy donors. Study-wide points: Most TCR beta V segments were productive about 90% or about 30% of the time in an earlier analysis. Across donors, sequencing depth was assumed by presence/absence analyses to be roughly uniform.

After removal of 10 bases from V and 3 bases from J, the junction contained 10 bases not matched to a gene. The CDR3 covers 15 residues. From germline, CDR1 is SGHVS and CDR2 FQNEAQ. The sequence was collected from a female donor in good health and CMV-seronegative. What was sequenced was PBMCs. This chain joins TRBV7-8 and TRBJ2-2, with TRBD2 matching over 8 bases. The CDR3 here is CATGAYSGDTGELFF. Here the CDR3 DNA reads TGTGCCACCGGAGCATATAGCGGGGACACCGGGGAGCTGTTTTTT.